The 2 T cell receptor beta chains below were found in one sample sequenced in a study of blood T cell repertoires in COVID-19. Profiled with immunoSEQ multiplex PCR; TCRdb holds only in-frame clones, not every one. Counted here are hundreds of thousands of clones, under 90% occurring once; the ten biggest clones make up approximately 10%. Source material: peripheral blood. Receptors originate from a man aged 50-60 years with COVID-19, enrolled during active disease.

This chain joins TRBV7-3 and TRBJ1-2, with 8 bases matching TRBD1. The V and J ends lost 4 bases and 3 bases, in that order; junction bases with no gene match: 13. This CDR3 region has 17 residues. CDR1 is SGHTA and CDR2 is FQGTGA in the germline V gene. The chain's CDR3 is CASSSKPLGQGDYGYTF. The CDR3 DNA is TGTGCCAGCAGCTCCAAACCCCTCGGACAGGGTGACTATGGCTACACCTTC.

The V and J genes are TRBV7-9 and TRBJ2-3; 7 nucleotides match TRBD2. V gave up 5 bases and J gave up 3 bases; unmatched junction bases: 14. The CDR3 sequence is 17 residues long. The V gene's germline CDR1 is SEHNR and CDR2 FQNEAQ (reference sequence). CDR3 DNA sequence: TGTGCCAGCAGCCCTCCCTTAGCGGGCCTTCGGACAGATACGCAGTATTTT. The encoded protein is CASSPPLAGLRTDTQYF. Complete variable domain (other parts from reference TRBV7-9 and TRBJ2-3): DTGVSQNPRHKITKRGQNVTFRCDPISEHNRLYWYRQTLGQGPEFLTYFQNEAQLEKSRLLSDRFSAERPKGSFSTLEIQRTEQGDSAMYLCASSPPLAGLRTDTQYFGPGTRLTVL.